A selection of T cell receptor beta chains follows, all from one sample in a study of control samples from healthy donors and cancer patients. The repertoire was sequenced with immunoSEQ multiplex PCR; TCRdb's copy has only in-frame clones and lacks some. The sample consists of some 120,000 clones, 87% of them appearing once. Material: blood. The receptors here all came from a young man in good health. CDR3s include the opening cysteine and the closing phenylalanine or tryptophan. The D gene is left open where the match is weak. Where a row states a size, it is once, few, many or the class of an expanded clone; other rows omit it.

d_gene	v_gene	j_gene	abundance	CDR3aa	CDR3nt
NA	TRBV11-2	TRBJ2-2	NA	CASRRGPNTGELFF	TGTGCCAGCAGGAGAGGACCGAACACCGGGGAGCTGTTTTTT
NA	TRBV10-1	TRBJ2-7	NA	CASGESGTSGQYF	TGCGCCAGCGGGGAATCGGGTACGTCGGGGCAGTACTTC
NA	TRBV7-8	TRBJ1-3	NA	CASSFGEPGNTIYF	TGTGCCAGCAGCTTTGGGGAGCCCGGAAACACCATATATTTT
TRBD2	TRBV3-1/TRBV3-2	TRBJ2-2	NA	CASSQNLAGAGELFF	TGTGCCAGCAGCCAAAACCTAGCGGGAGCCGGGGAGCTGTTTTTT
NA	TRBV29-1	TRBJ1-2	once	CSVEDLTHQQGGYTF	TGCAGCGTTGAAGATCTCACACACCAACAGGGTGGCTACACCTTC
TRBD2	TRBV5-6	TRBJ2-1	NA	CASSLIPSGRGSYNEQFF	TGTGCCAGCAGCTTGATTCCTAGCGGGAGGGGGTCCTACAATGAGCAGTTCTTC
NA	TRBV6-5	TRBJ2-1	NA	CASRPERSSYNEQFF	TGTGCCAGCAGGCCCGAGCGGAGCTCCTACAATGAGCAGTTCTTC
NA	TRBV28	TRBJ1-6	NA	CASSPSKGSNSPLHF	TGTGCCAGCAGTCCGAGTAAGGGATCTAATTCACCCCTCCACTTT
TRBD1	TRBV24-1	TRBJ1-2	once	CATSDITGGF	TGTGCCACCAGTGACATAACAGGGGGATTC
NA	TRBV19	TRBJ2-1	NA	CASKNAPYNEQFF	TGTGCCAGTAAGAACGCCCCCTACAATGAGCAGTTCTTC
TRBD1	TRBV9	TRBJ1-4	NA	CASSERDLQGAREKLFF	TGTGCCAGCAGCGAAAGAGATTTACAGGGGGCGAGGGAAAAACTGTTTTTT
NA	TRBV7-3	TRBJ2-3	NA	CASSLGPLGFSTDTQYF	TGTGCCAGCAGCTTAGGTCCTTTGGGCTTCTCCACAGATACGCAGTATTTT
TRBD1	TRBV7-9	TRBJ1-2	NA	CASSAGGQGVNYGYTF	TGTGCCAGCAGCGCCGGGGGACAGGGGGTTAACTATGGCTACACCTTC
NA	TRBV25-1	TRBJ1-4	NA	CASSVGGMANEKLFF	TGTGCCAGCAGTGTCGGGGGTATGGCTAATGAAAAACTGTTTTTT
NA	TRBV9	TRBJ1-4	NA	CASSATATNEKLFF	TGTGCCAGCAGCGCTACTGCAACTAATGAAAAACTGTTTTTT
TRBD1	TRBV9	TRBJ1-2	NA	CASSARGQEEWGYTF	TGTGCCAGCAGCGCCCGGGGACAGGAGGAATGGGGCTACACCTTC
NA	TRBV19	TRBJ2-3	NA	CASSMGADTQYF	TGTGCCAGTAGTATGGGTGCAGATACGCAGTATTTT
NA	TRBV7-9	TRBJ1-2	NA	CASSFPGWGGANYGYTF	TGTGCCAGCAGCTTCCCCGGCTGGGGCGGAGCTAACTATGGCTACACCTTC
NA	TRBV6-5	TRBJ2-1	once	CASGPAIEREQFF	TGTGCCAGCGGACCCGCAATAGAACGTGAGCAGTTCTTC
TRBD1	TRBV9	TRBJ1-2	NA	CASSLGDRGIINTF	TGTGCCAGCAGCCTAGGGGACAGGGGAATAATAAACACCTTC
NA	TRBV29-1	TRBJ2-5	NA	CSVDVSERETQYF	TGCAGCGTTGATGTTTCCGAGAGGGAGACCCAGTACTTC
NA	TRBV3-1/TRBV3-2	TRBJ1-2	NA	CASSQEWHIANYGYTF	TGTGCCAGCAGCCAAGAGTGGCATATAGCTAACTATGGCTACACCTTC
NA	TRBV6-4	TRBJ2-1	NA	CASSDSISRGAVPSYNEQFF	TGTGCCAGCAGTGACTCGATTTCGCGGGGCGCTGTCCCCTCCTACAATGAGCAGTTCTTC
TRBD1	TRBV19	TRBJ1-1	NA	CASRRTGVSTEAFF	TGTGCCAGTAGGCGAACAGGGGTGAGCACTGAAGCTTTCTTT
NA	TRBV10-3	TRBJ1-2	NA	CAISETGPHYTF	TGTGCCATCAGTGAGACAGGACCACACTACACCTTC
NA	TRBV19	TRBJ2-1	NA	CASRSPGSGFSYNEQFF	TGTGCCAGTAGATCACCGGGATCAGGGTTTTCCTACAATGAGCAGTTCTTC
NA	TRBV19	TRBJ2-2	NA	CASSMAGATGELFF	TGTGCCAGTAGTATGGCTGGGGCTACCGGGGAGCTGTTTTTT
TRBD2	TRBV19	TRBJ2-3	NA	CASSTMVAGGSDTQYF	TGTGCCAGTAGTACAATGGTAGCGGGAGGATCCGATACGCAGTATTTT
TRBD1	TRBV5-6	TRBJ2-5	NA	CASSPGTGGETQYF	TGTGCCAGCAGCCCCGGGACAGGGGGAGAGACCCAGTACTTC
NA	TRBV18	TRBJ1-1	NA	CASHQGTISWANTEAFF	TGTGCCAGCCACCAGGGGACAATTTCGTGGGCGAACACTGAAGCTTTCTTT
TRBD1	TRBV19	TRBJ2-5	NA	CASSLGAGGLEGTQYF	TGTGCCAGTAGTCTCGGCGCAGGGGGCTTAGAGGGGACCCAGTACTTC
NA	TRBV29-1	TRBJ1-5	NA	CSARIGNQPQHF	TGCAGCGCACGGATCGGCAATCAGCCCCAGCATTTT
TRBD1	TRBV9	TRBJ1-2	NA	CASSSVGQPEAYGYTF	TGTGCCAGCAGCTCTGTGGGACAGCCGGAGGCCTATGGCTACACCTTC
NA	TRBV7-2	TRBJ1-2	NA	CASAGGIGKGGYTF	TGTGCCAGCGCTGGTGGGATTGGAAAGGGCGGCTACACCTTC
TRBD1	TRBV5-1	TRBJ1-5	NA	CASSLEGQGAQPQHF	TGCGCCAGCAGCTTGGAGGGACAGGGGGCACAGCCCCAGCATTTT
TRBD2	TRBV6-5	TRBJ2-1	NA	CASSRGLAGDNEQFF	TGTGCCAGCAGCCGAGGACTAGCGGGAGATAATGAGCAGTTCTTC
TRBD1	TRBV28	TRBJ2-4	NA	CASTSDRGIQYF	TGTGCCAGCACCAGTGACAGGGGCATTCAGTACTTC
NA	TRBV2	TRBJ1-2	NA	CASSESGPSYGYTF	TGTGCCAGCAGTGAATCCGGCCCTTCTTATGGCTACACCTTC
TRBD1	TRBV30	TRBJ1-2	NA	CAWSGAGGNYGYTF	TGTGCCTGGAGTGGGGCAGGGGGGAACTATGGCTACACCTTC
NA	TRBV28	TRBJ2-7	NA	CASSLGPIYEQYF	TGTGCCAGCAGCCTCGGCCCCATCTACGAGCAGTACTTC
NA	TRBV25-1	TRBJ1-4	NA	CASRGRRSGEKLFF	TGTGCCAGCAGGGGGAGACGGAGTGGAGAAAAACTGTTTTTT
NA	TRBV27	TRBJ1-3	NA	CASSPSRGNTIYF	TGTGCCAGCAGCCCTAGCCGTGGAAACACCATATATTTT
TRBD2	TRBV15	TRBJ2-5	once	CATSRGAGGEETQYF	TGTGCCACCAGCAGAGGGGCGGGAGGTGAGGAGACCCAGTACTTC
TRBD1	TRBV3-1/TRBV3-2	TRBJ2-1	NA	CASRRTGGVPDEQFF	TGTGCCAGCAGACGGACAGGGGGCGTCCCGGATGAGCAGTTCTTC
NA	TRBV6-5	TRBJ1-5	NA	CASSYSPGIDQPQHF	TGTGCCAGCAGTTACTCGCCAGGCATCGATCAGCCCCAGCATTTT
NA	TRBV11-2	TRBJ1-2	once	CASSLEAGPGYTF	TGTGCCAGCAGCTTAGAGGCAGGGCCTGGCTACACCTTC
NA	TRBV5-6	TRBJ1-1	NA	CASSLSGGTEAFF	TGTGCCAGCAGCTTGTCGGGGGGCACTGAAGCTTTCTTT
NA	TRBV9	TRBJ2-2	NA	CASVPGPNTGELFF	TGTGCCAGCGTACCGGGGCCAAACACCGGGGAGCTGTTTTTT
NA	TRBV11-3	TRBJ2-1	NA	CASSLLDDEQFF	TGTGCCAGCAGCTTACTGGACGATGAGCAGTTCTTC
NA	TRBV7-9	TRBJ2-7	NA	CASSERDGNRPHEQYF	TGTGCCAGCAGCGAAAGAGACGGGAACAGGCCCCACGAGCAGTACTTC